This T cell receptor (beta chain) was observed in a study of blood T cell repertoires in COVID-19. CDR1 SGHRS and CDR2 YFSETQ come from the germline V gene. V shed 3 bases and J 4 bases; nucleotides not matched to a gene: 10. This CDR3 has 18 residues. Clones were sequenced by immunoSEQ multiplex PCR, and TCRdb holds only the in-frame ones, with some missing. Among hundreds of thousands of clones listed, roughly four fifths were seen once. The source is a woman at least 80 years old with acute or convalescent COVID-19. V and J are TRBV5-1 and TRBJ2-1; TRBD2 agrees at 13 bases. Sequenced: peripheral blood. This CDR3 reads CASSSGLPLAGGYNEQFF. CDR3 nucleotide sequence: TGCGCCAGCAGCTCAGGCCTACCACTAGCGGGGGGGTACAATGAGCAGTTCTTC.